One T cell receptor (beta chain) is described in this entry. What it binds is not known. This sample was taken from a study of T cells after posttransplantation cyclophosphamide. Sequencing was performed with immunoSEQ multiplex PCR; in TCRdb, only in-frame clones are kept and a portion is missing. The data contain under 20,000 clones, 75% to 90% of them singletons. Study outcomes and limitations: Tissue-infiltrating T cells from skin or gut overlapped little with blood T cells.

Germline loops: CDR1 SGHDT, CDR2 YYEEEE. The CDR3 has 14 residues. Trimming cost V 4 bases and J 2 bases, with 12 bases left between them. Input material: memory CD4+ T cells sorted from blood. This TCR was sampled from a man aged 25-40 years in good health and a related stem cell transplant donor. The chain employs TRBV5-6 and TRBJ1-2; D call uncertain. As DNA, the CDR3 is TGTGCCAGCAGCGAGGCTGGAGGAAACTATGGCTACACCTTC. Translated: CASSEAGGNYGYTF.